A selection of T cell receptor beta chains follows, all from one sample in a study of cytotoxic CD8 clonotypes in ibrutinib-treated CLL. Generated by immunoSEQ multiplex PCR, the TCRdb table keeps only in-frame clones and is missing some. The data contain hundreds of thousands of clones, roughly three quarters of them singletons. Sequenced here: PBMCs, sampled after 12 months of ibrutinib treatment. The receptors shown here come from a human donor with chronic lymphocytic leukemia. The CDR3 runs from the conserved cysteine through the conserved F or W. The order of the fields is J gene, V gene, CDR3 protein.

J gene: TRBJ2-2
V gene: TRBV10-3
CDR3 protein: CASWTGKNTGELFF

J gene: TRBJ2-1
V gene: TRBV29-1
CDR3 protein: CSVGWIAGGFYNEQFF

J gene: TRBJ2-3
V gene: TRBV11-3
CDR3 protein: CASSLDSGGSTDTQYF

J gene: TRBJ2-3
V gene: TRBV6-1
CDR3 protein: CASSVAGRKDTQYF

J gene: TRBJ2-6
V gene: TRBV29-1
CDR3 protein: CSVEGPSDSGANVLTF

J gene: TRBJ2-7
V gene: TRBV6-5
CDR3 protein: CASSRLGVYEQYF

J gene: TRBJ1-2
V gene: TRBV29-1
CDR3 protein: CSVPGTGVRKSYGYTF

J gene: TRBJ2-4
V gene: TRBV5-1
CDR3 protein: CASSPPGIAKNIQYF

J gene: TRBJ2-7
V gene: TRBV5-4
CDR3 protein: CASSLGQRTYEQYF

J gene: TRBJ2-7
V gene: TRBV7-6
CDR3 protein: CASSLEWQSEQYF

J gene: TRBJ2-7
V gene: TRBV28
CDR3 protein: CASSSPPPPSGQYF